What follows describes a single T cell receptor beta chain. The antigen is not known. This sample was included in a study of shared clonotypes between healthy human individuals. CDR3 length equals 16 residues. J was trimmed by 4 bases and V by 5 bases; bases with no gene match: 9. Germline CDR1 is PRHDT and CDR2 is FYEKMQ (reference sequence). Notes on the study in general: Non-shared clonotypes were found to have lower generation probabilities than the clonotypes that were shared by all four of the sorted-subset donors.

Researchers ran the assay at a deep level. Using immunoSEQ multiplex PCR, the repertoire was profiled, and TCRdb retains in-frame clones only, with some absent. Among some 2,000,000 clones listed, roughly 95% were seen once. The sample taken for sequencing was naive CD4+ T cells sorted from blood. Subset denoted: CD45RA+ positively selected. The origin of this receptor is a man aged 18-30 years in good health. The chain links TRBV13 to TRBJ2-3, with 10 bases lining up with TRBD2. CDR3: CASSHHSGGTADTQYF. The CDR3 coding sequence is TGTGCCAGCAGCCACCATAGCGGGGGGACGGCAGATACGCAGTATTTT.